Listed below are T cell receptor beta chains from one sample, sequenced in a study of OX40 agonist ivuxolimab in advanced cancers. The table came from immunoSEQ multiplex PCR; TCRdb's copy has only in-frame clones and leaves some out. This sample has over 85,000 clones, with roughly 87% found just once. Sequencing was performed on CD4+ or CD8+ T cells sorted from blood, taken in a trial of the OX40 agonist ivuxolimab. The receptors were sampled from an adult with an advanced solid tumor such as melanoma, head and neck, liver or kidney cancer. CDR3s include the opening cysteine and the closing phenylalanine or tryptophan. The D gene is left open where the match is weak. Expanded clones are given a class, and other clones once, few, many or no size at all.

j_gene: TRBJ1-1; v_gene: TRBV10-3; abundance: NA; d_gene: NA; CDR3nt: TGTGCCACCACGGCAGGGCTGACTGAAGCTTTCTTT; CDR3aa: CATTAGLTEAFF
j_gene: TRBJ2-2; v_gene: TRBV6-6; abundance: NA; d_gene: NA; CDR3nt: TGTGCCAGCACCGGCCCCACCGGGGAGCTGTTTTTT; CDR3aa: CASTGPTGELFF
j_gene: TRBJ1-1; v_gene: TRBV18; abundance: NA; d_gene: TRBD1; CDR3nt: TGTGCCAGCTTAACACAGGGGGCGCGGACTGAAGCTTTCTTT; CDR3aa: CASLTQGARTEAFF
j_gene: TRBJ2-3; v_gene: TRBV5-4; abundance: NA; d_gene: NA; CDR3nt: TGTGCCAGCAGCTTGGGGGGTAGGACAGATACGCAGTATTTT; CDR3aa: CASSLGGRTDTQYF
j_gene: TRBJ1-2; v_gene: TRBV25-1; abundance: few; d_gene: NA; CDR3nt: TGTGCCAGCAGTGATTCCCGCTATGGCTACACCTTC; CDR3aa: CASSDSRYGYTF
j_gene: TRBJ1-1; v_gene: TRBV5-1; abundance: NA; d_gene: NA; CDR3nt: TGCGCCAGCAGCTTGGACATCCTAAACACTGAAGCTTTCTTT; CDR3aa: CASSLDILNTEAFF
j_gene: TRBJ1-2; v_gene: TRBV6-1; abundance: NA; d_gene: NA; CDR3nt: TGTGCCGGGGGACATCTAAGCTATGGCTACACCTTC; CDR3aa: CAGGHLSYGYTF
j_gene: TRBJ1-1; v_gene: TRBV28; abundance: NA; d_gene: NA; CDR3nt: TGTGCCAGCAGGTGGGCGGATGAAGCTTTCTTT; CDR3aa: CASRWADEAFF
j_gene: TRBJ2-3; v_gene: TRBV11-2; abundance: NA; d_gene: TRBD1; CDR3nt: TGTGCCAGCAGCCTTACAGGGGGTCAGTATTTT; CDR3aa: CASSLTGGQYF
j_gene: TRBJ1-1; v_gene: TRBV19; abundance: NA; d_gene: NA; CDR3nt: TGTGCCAGTAGTATAGCCGGCAGTGAAGCTTTCTTT; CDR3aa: CASSIAGSEAFF